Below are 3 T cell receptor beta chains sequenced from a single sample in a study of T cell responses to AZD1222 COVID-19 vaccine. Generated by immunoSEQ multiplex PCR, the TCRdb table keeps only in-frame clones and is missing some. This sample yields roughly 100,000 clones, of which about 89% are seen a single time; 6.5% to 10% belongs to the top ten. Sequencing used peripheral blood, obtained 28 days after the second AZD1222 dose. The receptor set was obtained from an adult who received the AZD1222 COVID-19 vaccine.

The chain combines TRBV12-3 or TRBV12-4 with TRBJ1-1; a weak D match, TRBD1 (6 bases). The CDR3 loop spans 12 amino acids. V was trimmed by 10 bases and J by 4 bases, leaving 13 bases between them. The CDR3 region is CAITGSGTEAFF. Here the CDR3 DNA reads TGTGCCATTACAGGGAGTGGCACTGAAGCTTTCTTT.

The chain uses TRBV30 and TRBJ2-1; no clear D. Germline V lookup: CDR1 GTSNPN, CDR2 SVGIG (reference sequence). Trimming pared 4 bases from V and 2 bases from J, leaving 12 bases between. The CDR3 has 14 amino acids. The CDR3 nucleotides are TGTGCCTGGACCCAAGCCGGCCCCTACAATGAGCAGTTCTTC. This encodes CAWTQAGPYNEQFF.

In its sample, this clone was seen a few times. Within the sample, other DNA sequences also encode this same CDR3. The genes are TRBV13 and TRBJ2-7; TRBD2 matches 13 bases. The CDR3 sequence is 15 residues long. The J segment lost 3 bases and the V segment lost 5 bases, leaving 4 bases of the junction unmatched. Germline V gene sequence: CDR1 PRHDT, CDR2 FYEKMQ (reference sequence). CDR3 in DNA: TGTGCCAGCAGCACCCGACTAGCGGGAGGCTACGAGCAGTACTTC. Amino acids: CASSTRLAGGYEQYF.